Listed below are T cell receptor beta chains from one sample, sequenced in a study of T-cell reconstitution after alpha-beta-depleted transplantation in children. TCRdb re-derived calls from the PCR reads in MiXCR, one entry per CDR3 protein. In the table there are about 98,000 distinct CDR3 sequences, around 5.9% of which are singletons. Here the sequenced sample was PBMCs, mostly from graft donor cells, taken 60 days after TCRalphabeta/CD19-depleted stem cell transplant. The receptors here all came from a female patient between 2 and 15 years old who had a stem cell transplant for Fanconi anemia, so the T cells may come from the graft donor. Both conserved end residues are part of each CDR3. A D gene is named only where the DNA matches it firmly. Clone size is stated in some rows and not others, as once, few, many or a class when expanded.

DNA: TGTGCCAGCAGCCGACTACGGGGACTTGAGGGAGGCGGGGAGCTGTTTTTT; CDR3: CASSRLRGLEGGGELFF; length: 17; size: many; D: NA; V: TRBV5-8; J: TRBJ2-2
DNA: TGTGCCAGCAGCTTTAATGGCCGGGAGCAGTTCTTC; CDR3: CASSFNGREQFF; length: 12; size: many; D: NA; V: TRBV7-2; J: TRBJ2-1
DNA: TGCAGTGCTAGAGATCTCTTGACGCTAGCGGGGGATTGGAATGAGCAGTTCTTC; CDR3: CSARDLLTLAGDWNEQFF; length: 18; size: few; D: TRBD2; V: TRBV20-1; J: TRBJ2-1
DNA: TGTGCCAGCAGTTACTCGATGGCCTCAAACACCGGGGAGCTGTTTTTT; CDR3: CASSYSMASNTGELFF; length: 16; size: many; D: NA; V: TRBV6-5; J: TRBJ2-2
DNA: TGTGCCAGCAGCCCGGGGACAGGGGACTACAATGAGCAGTTCTTC; CDR3: CASSPGTGDYNEQFF; length: 15; size: few; D: TRBD1; V: TRBV5-4; J: TRBJ2-1
DNA: TGTGCCAGCAGCCGCGGAGTTAACAATGAGCAGTTCTTC; CDR3: CASSRGVNNEQFF; length: 13; size: many; D: NA; V: TRBV6-5; J: TRBJ2-1
DNA: TGTGCCAGCAGTTTAGCGACTTTTAGACTAGCGCCCAATGAGCAGTTCTTC; CDR3: CASSLATFRLAPNEQFF; length: 17; size: NA; D: TRBD2; V: TRBV12-3/TRBV12-4; J: TRBJ2-1
DNA: TGTGCCAGCAGTTTAAGGTACGGGGTTACTGAAGCTTTCTTT; CDR3: CASSLRYGVTEAFF; length: 14; size: many; D: NA; V: TRBV27; J: TRBJ1-1
DNA: TGCAGTGCTAGAGATGCGAGGCAGGGGGTCTACGAGCAGTACTTC; CDR3: CSARDARQGVYEQYF; length: 15; size: NA; D: TRBD1; V: TRBV20-1; J: TRBJ2-7
DNA: TGTGCCAGCAGCTTAAGTGGAGCGGGGGGCCCCCAAGAGACCCAGTACTTC; CDR3: CASSLSGAGGPQETQYF; length: 17; size: many; D: TRBD2; V: TRBV7-3; J: TRBJ2-5
DNA: TGCAGTGCTAGGGACAGCCAACCATATGGCTACACCTTC; CDR3: CSARDSQPYGYTF; length: 13; size: many; D: NA; V: TRBV20-1; J: TRBJ1-2
DNA: TGCAGTGCTATCGGGACTACAGGGTCCTACGAGCAGTACTTC; CDR3: CSAIGTTGSYEQYF; length: 14; size: many; D: NA; V: TRBV20-1; J: TRBJ2-7
DNA: TGCAGTGCCCCCAGCAACTACGAGCAGTACTTC; CDR3: CSAPSNYEQYF; length: 11; size: many; D: NA; V: TRBV20-1; J: TRBJ2-7
DNA: TGTGCCAGCAGCCTTAGCGGGAGCACAGATACGCAGTATTTT; CDR3: CASSLSGSTDTQYF; length: 14; size: many; D: TRBD2; V: TRBV7-9; J: TRBJ2-3
DNA: TGTGCCAGCAGTGACCTTCGACAGGGCGACACTGAAGCTTTCTTT; CDR3: CASSDLRQGDTEAFF; length: 15; size: NA; D: TRBD1; V: TRBV7-9; J: TRBJ1-1
DNA: TGTGCCAGCAGTCCCCCTCTCGGACCGAACACCGGGGAGCTGTTTTTT; CDR3: CASSPPLGPNTGELFF; length: 16; size: many; D: NA; V: TRBV12-3/TRBV12-4; J: TRBJ2-2
DNA: TGTGCCAGCAGTGAAGGGACCCTAAGAAACGAGCAGTACTTC; CDR3: CASSEGTLRNEQYF; length: 14; size: few; D: NA; V: TRBV2; J: TRBJ2-7
DNA: TGTGCCAGCACCGAATGGGGGACATTCTCTTGGCCAAGCTCTGGAAACACCATATATTTT; CDR3: CASTEWGTFSWPSSGNTIYF; length: 20; size: NA; D: NA; V: TRBV11-2; J: TRBJ1-3